The entry below gives a single T cell receptor beta chain sequence along with its context. Its antigen is unidentified. Method: immunoSEQ multiplex PCR; TCRdb's copy keeps in-frame clones and lacks some. The data hold about 140,000 clones, with less than 95% observed a single time. The record originates from a study of T cell responses to AZD1222 COVID-19 vaccine. The study, taken as a whole, reports: Repertoire sampling happened only post peak T cell response. The study found vaccine-associated CD4 TCRs spanning spike, dominant at 160-218 and 743-854. Compared with day 0, the breadth and depth of the Spike-specific TCR repertoire rose significantly after two doses of AZD1222. Donors skewed white British and female; clonal diversity was possibly underestimated.

V lost 3 bases to trimming and J lost 8 bases, with 17 bases between them. The germline CDR1 and CDR2 sequences are KGHSH and LQKENI. The CDR3 runs 16 residues. The V and J genes are TRBV18 and TRBJ1-6, with D maybe TRBD1 (5 bases). The TCR sequence derives from an adult who received the MenACWY meningococcal vaccine as a control. Here the sequenced sample was peripheral blood, taken 28 days after the second dose of the MenACWY control vaccine. The CDR3 loop is CASSPDIYAPDSPLHF. DNA for the CDR3: TGTGCCAGCTCACCGGACATCTACGCCCCAGATTCACCCCTCCACTTT. Using reference TRBV18 and TRBJ1-6 for the parts outside the CDR3, the full variable domain is NAGVMQNPRHLVRRRGQEARLRCSPMKGHSHVYWYRQLPEEGLKFMVYLQKENIIDESGMPKERFSAEFPKEGPSILRIQQVVRGDSAAYFCASSPDIYAPDSPLHFGNGTRLTVT.